This TCR beta chain was observed in a study of OX40 agonist ivuxolimab in advanced cancers. About the study: Ivuxolimab, which is an agonistic anti-OX40 (CD134) antibody, was administered to the patients. Earlier treatment with anti-PD-1, anti-PD-L1 or anti-CTLA-4 was permitted, and 35% to 40% had received some. General observations from the study: The work left the antigen specificity of expanded peripheral T cells undetermined.

A note on this clone: Its matching antigen is unknown.

Germline-derived CDR1 and CDR2 are WSHSY and SAAADI. The CDR3 consists of 16 residues. J was trimmed by 2 bases and V by 2 bases; bases with no gene match: 2. Generated by immunoSEQ multiplex PCR, the TCRdb table keeps only in-frame clones and is missing some. The table lists about 77,000 clones, roughly 93% of them singletons. Sequenced material: CD4+ or CD8+ T cells sorted from blood, taken in a trial of the OX40 agonist ivuxolimab. V usage is TRBV10-2 and J usage is TRBJ2-1; 11 bases align to TRBD2. This sequence was found in an adult with an advanced solid tumor such as melanoma, head and neck, liver or kidney cancer. CDR3 DNA sequence: TGCGCCAGCAGTGAGCTAGCGGGGGGAACCTACAATGAGCAGTTCTTC. As protein: CASSELAGGTYNEQFF.